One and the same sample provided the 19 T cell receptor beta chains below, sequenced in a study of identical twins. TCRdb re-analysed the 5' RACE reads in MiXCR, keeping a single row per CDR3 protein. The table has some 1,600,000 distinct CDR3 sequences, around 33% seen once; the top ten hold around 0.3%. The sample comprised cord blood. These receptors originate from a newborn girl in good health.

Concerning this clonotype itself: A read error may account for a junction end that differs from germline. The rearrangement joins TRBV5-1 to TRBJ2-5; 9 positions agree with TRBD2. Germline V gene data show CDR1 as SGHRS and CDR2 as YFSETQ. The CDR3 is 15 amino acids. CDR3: CAGSPLAGVQETQYF. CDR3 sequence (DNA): TGCGCCGGCAGCCCGTTAGCGGGGGTTCAGGAGACCCAGTACTTC. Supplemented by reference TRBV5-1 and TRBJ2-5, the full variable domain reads KAGVTQTPRYLIKTRGQQVTLSCSPISGHRSVSWYQQTPGQGLQFLFEYFSETQRNKGNFPGRFSGRQFSNSRSEMNVSTLELGDSALYLCAGSPLAGVQETQYFGPGTRLLVL.

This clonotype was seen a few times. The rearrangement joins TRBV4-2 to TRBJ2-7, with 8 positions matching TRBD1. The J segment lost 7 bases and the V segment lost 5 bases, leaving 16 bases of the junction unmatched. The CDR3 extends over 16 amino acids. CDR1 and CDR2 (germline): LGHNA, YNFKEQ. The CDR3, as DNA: TGTGCCAGCAGCGATCTTCCGGGACAGGAGAACAATGAGCAGTACTTC. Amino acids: CASSDLPGQENNEQYF.

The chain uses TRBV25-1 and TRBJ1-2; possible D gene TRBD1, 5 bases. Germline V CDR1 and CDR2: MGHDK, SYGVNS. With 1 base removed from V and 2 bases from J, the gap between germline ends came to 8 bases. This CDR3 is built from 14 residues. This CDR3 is CASSELWGNYGYTF. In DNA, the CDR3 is TGTGCCAGCAGTGAATTATGGGGGAACTATGGCTACACCTTC.

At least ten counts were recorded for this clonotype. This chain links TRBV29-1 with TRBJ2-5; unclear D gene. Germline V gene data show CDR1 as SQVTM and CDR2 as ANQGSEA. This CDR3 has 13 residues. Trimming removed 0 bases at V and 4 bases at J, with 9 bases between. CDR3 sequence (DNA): TGCAGCGTTGAAGATCGCGGTTCAGAGACCCAGTACTTC. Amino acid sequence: CSVEDRGSETQYF.

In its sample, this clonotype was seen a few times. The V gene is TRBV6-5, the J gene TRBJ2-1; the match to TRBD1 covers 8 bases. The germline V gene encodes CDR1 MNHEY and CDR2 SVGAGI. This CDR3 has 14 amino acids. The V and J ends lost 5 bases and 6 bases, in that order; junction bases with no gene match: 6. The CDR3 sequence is CASSRDRRRNEQFF. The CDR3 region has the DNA TGTGCCAGCAGTCGGGACAGGCGACGCAATGAGCAGTTCTTC.

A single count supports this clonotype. CDR3 residues: CASSYGNRGHSPLHF. CDR3 in DNA: TGTGCCAGCAGTTACGGGAACAGGGGTCATTCACCCCTCCACTTT. The chain has TRBV6-5 and TRBJ1-6; TRBD1 aligns across 7 bases. Germline V lookup: CDR1 MNHEY, CDR2 SVGAGI. The CDR3 extends over 15 amino acids. V shed 2 bases, J shed 8 bases, and the junction held 6 bases outside the gene matches.

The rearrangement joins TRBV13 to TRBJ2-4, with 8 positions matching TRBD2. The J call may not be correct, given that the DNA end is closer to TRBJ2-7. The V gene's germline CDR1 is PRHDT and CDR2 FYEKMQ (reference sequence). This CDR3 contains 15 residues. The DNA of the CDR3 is TGTGCCAGCAGCCCCGGGGGGGGCCGTTACTGCGAGCAGTACTTC. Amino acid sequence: CASSPGGGRYCEQYF.

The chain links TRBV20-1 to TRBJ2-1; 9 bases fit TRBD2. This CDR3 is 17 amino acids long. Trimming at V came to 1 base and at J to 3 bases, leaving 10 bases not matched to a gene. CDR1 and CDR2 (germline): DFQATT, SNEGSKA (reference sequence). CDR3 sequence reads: CSARVTSLAGSYNEQFF. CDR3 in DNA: TGCAGTGCTAGAGTGACTTCCCTAGCGGGAAGCTACAATGAGCAGTTCTTC.

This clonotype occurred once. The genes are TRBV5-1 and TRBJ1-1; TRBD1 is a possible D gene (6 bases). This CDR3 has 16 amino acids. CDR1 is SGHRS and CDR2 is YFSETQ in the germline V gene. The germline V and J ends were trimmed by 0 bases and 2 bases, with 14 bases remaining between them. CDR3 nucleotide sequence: TGCGCCAGCAGCTTGGACAACAGGGTGAAAAACACTGAAGCTTTCTTT. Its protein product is CASSLDNRVKNTEAFF.

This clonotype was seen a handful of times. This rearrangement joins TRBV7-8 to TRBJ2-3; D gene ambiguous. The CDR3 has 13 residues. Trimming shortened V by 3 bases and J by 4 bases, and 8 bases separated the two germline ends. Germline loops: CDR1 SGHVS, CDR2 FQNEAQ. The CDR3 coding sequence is TGTGCCAGCAGCTTTACGCAACCAGATACGCAGTATTTT. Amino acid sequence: CASSFTQPDTQYF. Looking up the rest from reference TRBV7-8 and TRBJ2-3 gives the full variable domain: GAGVSQSPRYKVAKRGQDVALRCDPISGHVSLFWYQQALGQGPEFLTYFQNEAQLDKSGLPSDRFFAERPEGSVSTLKIQRTQQEDSAVYLCASSFTQPDTQYFGPGTRLTVL.

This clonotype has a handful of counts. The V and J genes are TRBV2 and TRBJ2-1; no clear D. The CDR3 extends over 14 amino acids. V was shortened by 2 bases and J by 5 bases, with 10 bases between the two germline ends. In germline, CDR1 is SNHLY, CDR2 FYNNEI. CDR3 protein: CASSESRAHNEQFF. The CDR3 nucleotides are TGTGCCAGCAGTGAAAGTCGGGCCCACAATGAGCAGTTCTTC.

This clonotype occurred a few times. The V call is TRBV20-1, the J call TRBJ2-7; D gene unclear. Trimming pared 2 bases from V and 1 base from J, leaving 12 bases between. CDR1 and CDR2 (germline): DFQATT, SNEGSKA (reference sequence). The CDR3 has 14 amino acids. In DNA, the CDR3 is TGCAGTGCTAGATGGTCGGAGATTTCCTACGAGCAGTACTTC. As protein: CSARWSEISYEQYF.

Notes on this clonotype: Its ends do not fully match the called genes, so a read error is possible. The CDR3 loop is CASRQEGQGGETQFF. The DNA of the CDR3 is TGTGCCAGCAGACAAGAGGGGCAGGGAGGGGAGACCCAGTTCTTC. The V call is TRBV4-2, the J call TRBJ2-1; 7 nucleotides match TRBD2. Per the germline V gene, CDR1 is LGHNA and CDR2 is YNFKEQ. The CDR3 totals 15 residues.

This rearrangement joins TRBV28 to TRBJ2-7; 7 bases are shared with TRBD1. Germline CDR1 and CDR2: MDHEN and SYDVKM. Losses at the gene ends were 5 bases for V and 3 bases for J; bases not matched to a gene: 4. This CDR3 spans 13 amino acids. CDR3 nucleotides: TGTGCCAGCAGTCGGGACAGCCTCTACGAGCAGTACTTC. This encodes CASSRDSLYEQYF. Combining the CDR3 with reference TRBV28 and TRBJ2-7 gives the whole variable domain DVKVTQSSRYLVKRTGEKVFLECVQDMDHENMFWYRQDPGLGLRLIYFSYDVKMKEKGDIPEGYSVSREKKERFSLILESASTNQTSMYLCASSRDSLYEQYFGPGTRLTVT.

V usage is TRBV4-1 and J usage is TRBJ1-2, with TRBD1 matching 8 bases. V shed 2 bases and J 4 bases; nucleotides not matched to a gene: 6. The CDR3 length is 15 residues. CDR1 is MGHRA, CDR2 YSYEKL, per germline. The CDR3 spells CASSQSRGRGYGYTF. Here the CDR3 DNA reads TGCGCCAGCAGCCAAAGCAGGGGGCGAGGCTATGGCTACACCTTC.

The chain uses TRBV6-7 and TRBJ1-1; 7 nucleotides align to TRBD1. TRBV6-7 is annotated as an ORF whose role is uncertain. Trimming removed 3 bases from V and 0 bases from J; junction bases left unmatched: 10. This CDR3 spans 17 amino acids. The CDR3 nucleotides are TGTGCCAGCAGTTATCACCCGGCGACAGGGTTGAACACTGAAGCTTTCTTT. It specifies CASSYHPATGLNTEAFF.

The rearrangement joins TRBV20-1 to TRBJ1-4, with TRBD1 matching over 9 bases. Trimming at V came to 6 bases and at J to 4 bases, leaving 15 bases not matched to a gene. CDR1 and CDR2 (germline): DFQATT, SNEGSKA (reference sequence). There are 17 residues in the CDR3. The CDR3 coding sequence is TGCAGTGCCGGACAGGGGTCCCGGGCCGTCCTTAATGAAAAACTGTTTTTT. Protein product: CSAGQGSRAVLNEKLFF.

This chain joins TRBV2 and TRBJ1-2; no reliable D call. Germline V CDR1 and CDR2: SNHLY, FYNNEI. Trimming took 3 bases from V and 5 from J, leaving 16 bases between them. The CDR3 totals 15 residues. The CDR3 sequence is CASSDSPGTPYGYTF. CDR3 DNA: TGTGCCAGCAGTGATTCCCCGGGAACTCCTTATGGCTACACCTTC.

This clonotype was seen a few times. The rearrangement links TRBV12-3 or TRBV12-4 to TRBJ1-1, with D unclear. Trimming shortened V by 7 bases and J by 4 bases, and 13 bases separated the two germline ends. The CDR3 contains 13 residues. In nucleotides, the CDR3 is TGTGCCAGCACCGTGGCGGGATTCACTGAAGCTTTCTTT. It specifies CASTVAGFTEAFF.